The clone carrying this T cell receptor (beta chain) was observed at least ten times. Trimming removed 3 bases from V and 8 bases from J, with 17 bases in between. The CDR3 consists of 15 residues. Per germline, CDR1 MGHDK and CDR2 SYGVNS. The data originate from a study of CD8 T cells in ankylosing spondylitis. TCRdb re-called the 5' RACE reads with MiXCR, one entry per CDR3 protein. The sample has fewer than 250,000 distinct CDR3 sequences, roughly a tenth seen once; the top ten hold less than 3%. The rearrangement joins TRBV25-1 to TRBJ2-1; D is possibly TRBD1 (5 bases). The source of this sequence is a male donor with ankylosing spondylitis or in good health (not recorded which). Specimen: blood, either unsorted or a sorted T cell fraction (not recorded which). As DNA, the CDR3 is TGTGCCAGCAGTGATATCGCCAGGGCCGTAGATGAGCAGTTCTTC. Residues: CASSDIARAVDEQFF.